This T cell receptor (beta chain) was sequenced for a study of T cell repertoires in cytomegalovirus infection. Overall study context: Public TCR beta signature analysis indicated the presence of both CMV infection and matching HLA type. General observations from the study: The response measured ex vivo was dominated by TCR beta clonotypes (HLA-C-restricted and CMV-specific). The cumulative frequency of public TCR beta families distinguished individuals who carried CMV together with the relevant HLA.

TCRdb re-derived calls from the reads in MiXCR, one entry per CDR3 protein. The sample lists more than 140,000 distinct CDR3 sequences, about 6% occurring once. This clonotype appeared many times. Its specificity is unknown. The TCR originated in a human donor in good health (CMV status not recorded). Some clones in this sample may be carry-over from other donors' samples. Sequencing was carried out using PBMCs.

CDR3 coding DNA: TGTGCCAGCAGTTACTCGATTCTAGCGGGTCCCGCTAGCACAGATACGCAGTATTTT. It specifies CASSYSILAGPASTDTQYF. V is TRBV6-2 or TRBV6-3 and J is TRBJ2-3; 8 positions agree with TRBD2. From germline, CDR1 is MNHEY and CDR2 SVGEGT. V lost 0 bases and J lost 0; bases outside the gene matches: 11. The CDR3 totals 19 residues.